The rows below give T cell receptor beta chains drawn from one sample of a study of cytomegalovirus exposure and HLA in healthy donors. Using immunoSEQ multiplex PCR, the repertoire was profiled, and TCRdb retains in-frame clones only, with some absent. The table has 180,000 or so clones, around 86% seen once. Sequenced sample: PBMCs. These receptor sequences come from a young man in good health and CMV-seropositive. The CDR3 runs from the conserved cysteine through the conserved F or W. D genes are given only for firm matches. A clone size is listed for some rows: how often the clone was seen (once, few, many), or a class if it is expanded.

j_gene: TRBJ1-3
abundance: NA
v_gene: TRBV9
d_gene: NA
CDR3nt: TGTGCCAGCAGCGTAGTCCCCCCCGGGGGGCGAGCTGGAAACACCATATATTTT
CDR3aa: CASSVVPPGGRAGNTIYF

j_gene: TRBJ2-1
abundance: NA
v_gene: TRBV5-4
d_gene: TRBD2
CDR3nt: TGTGCCAGCAGCTTTCGGCGGGAGAGGGACAATGAGCAGTTCTTC
CDR3aa: CASSFRRERDNEQFF

j_gene: TRBJ2-2
abundance: NA
v_gene: TRBV4-3
d_gene: TRBD2
CDR3nt: TGCGCCAGCAGCCAACAAACTAGCGGGGATCTGGCCGGGGAGCTGTTTTTT
CDR3aa: CASSQQTSGDLAGELFF

j_gene: TRBJ2-1
abundance: once
v_gene: TRBV7-9
d_gene: NA
CDR3nt: TGTGCCAGCAGCGAACTAAGTAGCGGCCGGACCTACAATGAGCAGTTCTTC
CDR3aa: CASSELSSGRTYNEQFF

j_gene: TRBJ2-3
abundance: NA
v_gene: TRBV4-2
d_gene: NA
CDR3nt: TGTGCCAGCAGCCAAGGACCGACACCAGATACGCAGTATTTT
CDR3aa: CASSQGPTPDTQYF

j_gene: TRBJ1-5
abundance: NA
v_gene: TRBV5-6
d_gene: TRBD1
CDR3nt: TGTGCCAGCAGCACCACCGGACAGGGGCGAAATCAGCCCCAGCATTTT
CDR3aa: CASSTTGQGRNQPQHF

j_gene: TRBJ2-1
abundance: once
v_gene: TRBV7-9
d_gene: TRBD2
CDR3nt: TGTGCCAGCAGCTTAAAGGCGGGAGCCTACAATGAGCAGTTCTTC
CDR3aa: CASSLKAGAYNEQFF

j_gene: TRBJ2-1
abundance: NA
v_gene: TRBV29-1
d_gene: TRBD1
CDR3nt: TGCAGCGTTGGAGGGACAGGGTGGGATGAGCAGTTCTTC
CDR3aa: CSVGGTGWDEQFF

j_gene: TRBJ2-1
abundance: NA
v_gene: TRBV5-1
d_gene: NA
CDR3nt: TGCGCCAGCAGCCCGCCAGGGGCCGCTGAGCAGTTCTTC
CDR3aa: CASSPPGAAEQFF

j_gene: TRBJ1-1
abundance: once
v_gene: TRBV6-4
d_gene: TRBD1
CDR3nt: TGTGCCAGGGACGACAGGGTAAGCACTGAAGCTTTCTTT
CDR3aa: CARDDRVSTEAFF

j_gene: TRBJ1-4
abundance: NA
v_gene: TRBV27
d_gene: TRBD1
CDR3nt: TGTGCCAGCAGTCGACAGGGTGGTGAAAAACTGTTTTTT
CDR3aa: CASSRQGGEKLFF